These 27 T cell receptor beta chains were sequenced from one sample in a study of cytomegalovirus exposure and HLA in healthy donors. PCR amplification relied on 60 Vbeta primers (plus 13 Jbeta primers). Repertoires were generated with immunoSEQ multiplex PCR, while TCRdb's copy carries only in-frame clones and drops some. The sample includes roughly 110,000 clones, 70% to 85% of them seen just once. The sequenced sample was PBMCs. The receptors derive from a male donor in good health and CMV-seronegative.

This chain links TRBV7-6 with TRBJ2-3; D remains unclear. This CDR3 spans 16 amino acids. CDR1 is SGHVS, CDR2 FNYEAQ, per germline. The ends were cut back, 6 bases at V and 0 bases at J, with 16 bases in the middle. The CDR3 DNA reads TGTGCCAGCAGTTTGGTTGGGCAGCACAGCACAGATACGCAGTATTTT. Its translation: CASSLVGQHSTDTQYF.

This clone appeared a single time. The chain couples TRBV7-2 to TRBJ2-3, with 13 bases lining up with TRBD2. Germline CDR1 is SGHTA and CDR2 is FQGNSA. This CDR3 contains 17 residues. Trimming at V came to 2 bases and at J to 0 bases, leaving 2 bases not matched to a gene. The CDR3 reads CASSLRGLAGSTDTQYF. The DNA of the CDR3 is TGTGCCAGCAGCTTAAGGGGACTAGCGGGAAGCACAGATACGCAGTATTTT.

This clone occurred a few times. V is TRBV13 and J is TRBJ1-1; D remains ambiguous. The CDR3 spans 12 residues. Trimming cost V 5 bases and J 7 bases, with 11 bases left between them. CDR1 is PRHDT, CDR2 FYEKMQ, per germline (reference sequence). CDR3 DNA sequence: TGTGCCAGCAGCAAGCCGTTGAGTGAAGCTTTCTTT. This sequence encodes CASSKPLSEAFF.

The chain has TRBV6-4 and TRBJ2-4; TRBD2 might be the D (6 bases). Looked up from germline, CDR1 is MRHNA and CDR2 is SNTAGT. The V and J ends lost 8 bases and 8 bases respectively, with 16 bases between them. This CDR3 contains 13 residues. CDR3 in DNA: TGTGCCAGCGGGACTGGGGTAGGGGACATTCAGTACTTC. Translating gives CASGTGVGDIQYF.

The chain recombines TRBV18 with TRBJ1-1, with unresolved D. With 1 base removed from V and 1 base from J, the gap between germline ends came to 13 bases. This CDR3 spans 16 amino acids. CDR1 is KGHSH and CDR2 is LQKENI in the germline V gene. CDR3 in amino acids: CASSPLSGQANTEAFF. The CDR3 nucleotides read TGTGCCAGCTCACCACTGTCAGGCCAGGCGAACACTGAAGCTTTCTTT.

This clone was observed a few times. V and J are TRBV5-1 and TRBJ2-1; D remains ambiguous. The CDR3 length is 12 residues. Trimming stripped 0 bases from V and 7 bases from J, with 5 bases between. Germline V gene data show CDR1 as SGHRS and CDR2 as YFSETQ. The CDR3 region has the DNA TGCGCCAGCAGCTTGGTGAGGAATGAGCAGTTCTTC. This codes for CASSLVRNEQFF.

For this clone: The conserved phenylalanine or tryptophan normally closing the CDR3 is absent here, so this likely arose from a read error. It is unclear where the CDR3 begins or ends on the DNA, so no DNA is shown, and the CDR3 is as TCRdb lists it. The rearrangement joins TRBV12-2 to TRBJ1-5; the table's D gene call, TRBD1, was not cross checked with the DNA. TRBV12-2 is tagged as a pseudogene. The CDR3 is 15 residues long, ends included. CDR3 sequence reads: CASRSEDRGNQPQHL.

The rearrangement links TRBV6-5 to TRBJ1-2; D is possibly TRBD1 (6 bases). Germline loops: CDR1 MNHEY, CDR2 SVGAGI. V was cut by 5 bases and J by 0 bases, with 7 bases left in between. The CDR3 covers 13 residues. The CDR3: CASSRTANYGYTF. Written as DNA, the CDR3 is TGTGCCAGCAGTCGGACAGCTAACTATGGCTACACCTTC.

This chain joins TRBV11-2 and TRBJ1-5, with 8 positions matching TRBD1. Germline V gene lookup returns CDR1 SGHAT and CDR2 FQNNGV. This CDR3 is 15 amino acids long. V was clipped by 5 bases and J by 5 bases; unmatched bases: 8. CDR3: CASSAGTGGDQPQHF. DNA for the CDR3: TGTGCCAGCAGCGCCGGGACAGGAGGGGATCAGCCCCAGCATTTT.

The chain employs TRBV6-1 and TRBJ2-1; 10 nucleotides match TRBD2. Trimming removed 2 bases from V and 0 bases from J; junction bases left unmatched: 10. This CDR3 region has 19 residues. Germline lookup yields CDR1 MNHNS and CDR2 SASEGT. Here the CDR3 reads CASSERGLGLADSYNEQFF. CDR3 bases: TGTGCCAGCAGTGAAAGGGGGCTAGGACTAGCGGACTCCTACAATGAGCAGTTCTTC.

V usage is TRBV7-9 and J usage is TRBJ1-2; TRBD1 might be the D (6 bases). With 5 bases removed from V and 4 bases from J, the gap between germline ends came to 11 bases. This CDR3 region has 13 residues. Germline loops: CDR1 SEHNR, CDR2 FQNEAQ (reference sequence). The CDR3 region has the DNA TGTGCCAGCAGCCTCGGACAGACCTATGGCTACACCTTC. Translating gives CASSLGQTYGYTF.

The chain carries TRBV11-2 and TRBJ2-5, with 13 bases matching TRBD2. Germline CDR1 and CDR2: SGHAT and FQNNGV. Trimming cost V 6 bases and J 3 bases; bases outside gene matches: 4. There are 15 residues in the CDR3. The CDR3 sequence is CASRPGTSGKETQYF. The CDR3 nucleotides read TGTGCCAGCAGGCCCGGGACTAGCGGGAAAGAGACCCAGTACTTC. The whole variable domain, filled in from reference TRBV11-2 and TRBJ2-5, reads EAGVAQSPRYKIIEKRQSVAFWCNPISGHATLYWYQQILGQGPKLLIQFQNNGVVDDSQLPKDRFSAERLKGVDSTLKIQPAKLEDSAVYLCASRPGTSGKETQYFGPGTRLLVL.

The V and J genes are TRBV28 and TRBJ1-2, with D perhaps matching TRBD1 (5 bases). V was shortened by 6 bases and J by 6 bases, with 17 bases between the two germline ends. This CDR3 is built from 14 residues. Germline CDR1 reads MDHEN; CDR2 reads SYDVKM. The CDR3 sequence: CASSRTQPLDGYTF. The CDR3, as DNA: TGTGCCAGCAGCCGGACACAGCCGCTGGATGGCTACACCTTC.

This clone has only one observation. V usage is TRBV27 and J usage is TRBJ2-2; TRBD2 matches 11 bases. The CDR3 sequence is 16 residues long. Trimming took 4 bases from V and 3 from J; bases not matched to a gene: 4. CDR1 MNHEY and CDR2 SMNVEV come from the germline V gene (reference sequence). This CDR3 is CASSSLAGVDTGELFF. The DNA of the CDR3 is TGTGCCAGCAGTTCACTAGCGGGAGTGGACACCGGGGAGCTGTTTTTT.

The chain couples TRBV28 to TRBJ2-7; 10 bases match TRBD1. V lost 9 bases to trimming and J lost 5 bases; unmatched junction nucleotides: 10. CDR3 size: 14 residues. CDR1 and CDR2 (germline): MDHEN, SYDVKM. For the CDR3, the DNA is TGTGCCAGTTTCTCGACAGGGGGCCGCCACGAGCAGTACTTC. Encoded protein: CASFSTGGRHEQYF. Based on the CDR3 plus reference TRBV28 and TRBJ2-7, the full variable domain is DVKVTQSSRYLVKRTGEKVFLECVQDMDHENMFWYRQDPGLGLRLIYFSYDVKMKEKGDIPEGYSVSREKKERFSLILESASTNQTSMYLCASFSTGGRHEQYFGPGTRLTVT.

In DNA, the CDR3 is TGTGCCTGGAGTCATACAGGGGATCAGCCCCAGCATTTT. Protein: CAWSHTGDQPQHF. The chain carries TRBV30 and TRBJ1-5; 7 nucleotides agree with TRBD1. Germline V CDR1 and CDR2: GTSNPN, SVGIG (reference sequence). The CDR3 has 13 residues. The J segment lost 5 bases and the V segment lost 2 bases, leaving 3 bases of the junction unmatched.

V and J are TRBV5-4 and TRBJ2-1; 12 nucleotides agree with TRBD2. J gave up 1 base and V 0 bases, and 2 bases lay outside the gene matches. Germline assignment: CDR1 SGHNT and CDR2 YYREEE (reference sequence). The CDR3 consists of 17 residues. The DNA of the CDR3 is TGTGCCAGCAGCTTGGCTAGCGGGAGGGGGTCCTACAATGAGCAGTTCTTC. It translates to CASSLASGRGSYNEQFF.

In this sample, this clone turned up once. The CDR3 region is CASREVGGGEQYF. In DNA form, the CDR3 reads TGTGCCAGCAGGGAGGTTGGAGGTGGCGAGCAGTACTTC. V and J are TRBV27 and TRBJ2-7, with D maybe TRBD2 (5 bases). In germline, CDR1 is MNHEY, CDR2 SMNVEV (reference sequence). This CDR3 is built from 13 residues. Trimming took 6 bases from V and 6 from J, leaving 15 bases between them.

This chain joins TRBV29-1 and TRBJ2-5; no reliable D call. The DNA end favors TRBJ2-7, so the J call may be wrong. CDR3 size: 12 residues. Germline V gives CDR1 SQVTM, CDR2 ANQGSEA. The CDR3 here is CSVTWGSYEQYF. The CDR3 DNA is TGCAGCGTTACTTGGGGCTCCTACGAGCAGTACTTC.

The genes are TRBV7-6 and TRBJ2-2; D is perhaps TRBD1 (7 bases). V lost 2 bases to trimming and J lost 1 base, with 23 bases between them. The CDR3 loop spans 20 amino acids. Per the germline V gene, CDR1 is SGHVS and CDR2 is FNYEAQ. This CDR3 is CASSLWTGPPGRGNTGELFF. CDR3 DNA sequence: TGTGCCAGCAGCTTATGGACAGGTCCCCCCGGGAGAGGGAACACCGGGGAGCTGTTTTTT.

The chain combines TRBV9 with TRBJ2-3; D is possibly TRBD1 (5 bases). The CDR3 spans 14 residues. Trimming took off 4 bases at V and 6 bases at J, with 15 bases between the two ends. CDR1 and CDR2 from the germline V gene are SGDLS and YYNGEE. The CDR3 DNA sequence: TGTGCCAGCAGCCCCTTGGCAGGGTCGGATACGCAGTATTTT. Translating it yields CASSPLAGSDTQYF. The variable domain in full, with the rest retrieved from reference TRBV9 and TRBJ2-3, is DSGVTQTPKHLITATGQRVTLRCSPRSGDLSVYWYQQSLDQGLQFLIQYYNGEERAKGNILERFSAQQFPDLHSELNLSSLELGDSALYFCASSPLAGSDTQYFGPGTRLTVL.

The chain joins TRBV5-4 to TRBJ2-4; 7 bases are a match to TRBD1. Germline lookup yields CDR1 SGHNT and CDR2 YYREEE (reference sequence). V shed 0 bases and J 7 bases; nucleotides not matched to a gene: 7. The CDR3 is 15 amino acids. Written as DNA, the CDR3 is TGTGCCAGCAGCTTGGGACAGGGATGGGGGAACATTCAGTACTTC. Translating gives CASSLGQGWGNIQYF.

The chain joins TRBV18 to TRBJ2-3; D perhaps matches TRBD1 (5 bases). Trimming stripped 1 base from V and 0 bases from J, with 8 bases between. This CDR3 has 15 residues. The germline V gene encodes CDR1 KGHSH and CDR2 LQKENI. The CDR3 sequence is CASSPLDISTDTQYF. Written as DNA, the CDR3 is TGTGCCAGCTCACCACTGGACATAAGCACAGATACGCAGTATTTT.

The chain joins TRBV27 to TRBJ2-1, with 14 bases aligning to TRBD2. The length of the CDR3 is 17 residues. Germline V gene sequence: CDR1 MNHEY, CDR2 SMNVEV (reference sequence). V shed 4 bases and J 8 bases; nucleotides not matched to a gene: 10. CDR3: CASSSLDGTSGSDEQFF. The DNA for the CDR3 is TGTGCCAGCAGTTCCTTGGACGGGACTAGCGGGAGCGATGAGCAGTTCTTC.

This clone was seen only a few times. Here the CDR3 reads CASSDPWGSSSTDTQYF. The DNA for the CDR3 is TGTGCCAGCAGTGACCCCTGGGGCAGTTCTAGCACAGATACGCAGTATTTT. The chain recombines TRBV2 with TRBJ2-3; possible D gene TRBD1, 5 bases. Deletions cut 3 bases from V and 0 bases from J, with 16 bases between. Per germline, CDR1 SNHLY and CDR2 FYNNEI. The CDR3 runs to 17 residues. The variable domain in full, completed from reference TRBV2 and TRBJ2-3, reads EPEVTQTPSHQVTQMGQEVILRCVPISNHLYFYWYRQILGQKVEFLVSFYNNEISEKSEIFDDQFSVERPDGSNFTLKIRSTKLEDSAMYFCASSDPWGSSSTDTQYFGPGTRLTVL.

The chain joins TRBV5-6 to TRBJ2-5; 9 bases are shared with TRBD2. The end of the DNA aligns better with TRBJ2-7, so the J call may be wrong. The CDR3 runs 16 residues. Per the germline V gene, CDR1 is SGHDT and CDR2 is YYEEEE. As DNA, the CDR3 is TGTGCCAGCAGCTGGAGACTAGCGGAAACCTCCTACGAGCAGTACTTC. It translates to CASSWRLAETSYEQYF.

This chain connects TRBV5-3 to TRBJ2-1; possible D gene TRBD2, 5 bases. TRBV5-3 is an ORF; its function is uncertain. The germline V and J ends were trimmed by 3 bases and 1 base, with 14 bases remaining between them. The CDR3 spans 16 residues. CDR3 protein: CARSSLDGISYNEQFF. CDR3 bases: TGTGCCAGAAGCTCATTGGACGGGATTTCCTACAATGAGCAGTTCTTC.